The 18 T cell receptor beta chains below were found in one sample sequenced in a study of cytomegalovirus exposure and HLA in healthy donors. PCR used 60 Vbeta primers and 13 Jbeta primers. Generated by immunoSEQ multiplex PCR, the TCRdb table keeps only in-frame clones and is missing some. The sample carries roughly 140,000 clones, more than 75% recorded once. Input material: PBMCs. These receptors came from a male donor in good health and CMV-seronegative.

The V gene is TRBV7-9, the J gene TRBJ1-2; 9 bases are a match to TRBD1. The junction had 14 bases not matched to a gene; V was cut back by 5 bases and J by 7 bases. CDR1 SEHNR and CDR2 FQNEAQ come from the germline V gene (reference sequence). The CDR3 is 16 amino acids. The CDR3 protein is CASSIWTGAELSGYTF. The CDR3 nucleotides read TGTGCCAGCAGCATCTGGACAGGGGCGGAACTGAGTGGCTACACCTTC.

This rearrangement joins TRBV5-1 to TRBJ1-5; TRBD1 aligns across 10 bases. Germline V CDR1 and CDR2: SGHRS, YFSETQ. There are 15 residues in the CDR3. The V and J ends lost 3 bases and 6 bases, in that order; junction bases with no gene match: 6. CDR3: CASSYGTGVGQPQHF. In nucleotides, the CDR3 is TGCGCCAGCAGCTACGGGACAGGGGTTGGTCAGCCCCAGCATTTT.

The chain carries TRBV9 and TRBJ1-1; tentative D call: TRBD1 (6 bases). Trimming shortened V by 5 bases and J by 4 bases, and 12 bases separated the two germline ends. Per the germline V gene, CDR1 is SGDLS and CDR2 is YYNGEE. The CDR3 is made up of 13 amino acids. The CDR3 DNA is TGTGCCAGCAGTATGAGGGGGTTCACTGAAGCTTTCTTT. Amino acid sequence: CASSMRGFTEAFF.

The chain uses TRBV7-7 and TRBJ2-5, with a weak D call TRBD2 (6 bases). CDR3 size: 13 residues. Trimming took off 2 bases at V and 5 bases at J, with 9 bases between the two ends. Per the germline V gene, CDR1 is SSHAT and CDR2 is FNYEAQ (reference sequence). The CDR3 spells CASSLNRGETQYF. CDR3 DNA sequence: TGTGCCAGCAGCTTAAACCGGGGGGAGACCCAGTACTTC. Full variable domain (outside the CDR3, taken from reference TRBV7-7 and TRBJ2-5): GAGVSQSPRYKVTKRGQDVTLRCDPISSHATLYWYQQALGQGPEFLTYFNYEAQPDKSGLPSDRFSAERPEGSISTLTIQRTEQRDSAMYRCASSLNRGETQYFGPGTRLLVL.

In this sample, this clone turned up once. CDR3 in amino acids: CASRQSGSADTQYF. The CDR3 nucleotides read TGTGCCAGCCGCCAGAGCGGGAGCGCAGATACGCAGTATTTT. The J gene is TRBJ2-3, the V gene TRBV6-6, with 8 bases lining up with TRBD2. Trimming cost V 8 bases and J 4 bases; bases outside gene matches: 8. Germline V gene data show CDR1 as MNHNY and CDR2 as SVGAGI (reference sequence). This CDR3 has 14 amino acids.

The V call is TRBV5-5, the J call TRBJ2-2; the D is unclear. Germline CDR1 is SGHKS and CDR2 is YYEKEE (reference sequence). The length of the CDR3 is 12 residues. The V end lost 5 bases, the J end lost 6 bases, and 8 bases lay between the germline ends. CDR3 coding DNA: TGTGCCAGCAGACAGCCTGCCGGGGAGCTGTTTTTT. It encodes CASRQPAGELFF.

This clone was detected only a few times. The chain has TRBV7-9 and TRBJ2-3; the match to TRBD1 covers 8 bases. There are 14 residues in the CDR3. CDR1 is SEHNR and CDR2 is FQNEAQ in the germline V gene (reference sequence). J lost 5 bases, V lost 2 bases, and 3 bases had no gene match. The CDR3 here is CASSLQGAQDTQYF. DNA of the CDR3: TGTGCCAGCAGCTTACAGGGGGCGCAAGATACGCAGTATTTT.

The chain links TRBV18 to TRBJ2-7; D is possibly TRBD2 (5 bases). The CDR3 has 16 amino acids. Germline CDR1 reads KGHSH; CDR2 reads LQKENI. Trimming stripped 0 bases from V and 2 bases from J, with 14 bases between. CDR3 residues: CASSPPTGNFPYEQYF. In DNA form, the CDR3 reads TGTGCCAGCTCACCACCGACGGGAAATTTCCCCTACGAGCAGTACTTC.

The chain links TRBV19 to TRBJ1-2; D ambiguous. CDR3 size: 12 residues. Looked up from germline, CDR1 is LNHDA and CDR2 is SQIVND (reference sequence). Trimming took off 8 bases at V and 6 bases at J, with 13 bases between the two ends. Here the CDR3 reads CASGTGSDGYTF. Here the CDR3 DNA reads TGTGCCAGTGGTACGGGGTCGGATGGCTACACCTTC.

CDR3 region: CASSLRSSSRIGGAQYF. The DNA of the CDR3 is TGTGCCAGCAGCTTGAGGTCAAGTTCTAGGATCGGGGGAGCGCAGTATTTT. This rearrangement joins TRBV5-6 to TRBJ2-3; tentative D call: TRBD2 (6 bases). CDR3 length equals 17 residues. Germline V gene lookup returns CDR1 SGHDT and CDR2 YYEEEE. V lost 1 base and J lost 10, with 25 bases in between. Using reference TRBV5-6 and TRBJ2-3 for the parts outside the CDR3, the full variable domain is DAGVTQSPTHLIKTRGQQVTLRCSPKSGHDTVSWYQQALGQGPQFIFQYYEEEERQRGNFPDRFSGHQFPNYSSELNVNALLLGDSALYLCASSLRSSSRIGGAQYFGPGTRLTVL.

The J gene is TRBJ1-6, the V gene TRBV27; D is possibly TRBD1 (5 bases). The germline V gene encodes CDR1 MNHEY and CDR2 SMNVEV (reference sequence). V was cut by 3 bases and J by 14 bases, with 14 bases left in between. The CDR3 length is 13 residues. CDR3 in DNA: TGTGCCAGCAGTTTGAGACTGGAAGGGGCCCTCCACTTT. This translates into CASSLRLEGALHF.

This rearrangement joins TRBV5-4 to TRBJ2-2; 15 positions agree with TRBD2. The V and J ends lost 3 bases and 3 bases, in that order; junction bases with no gene match: 0. The CDR3 consists of 16 residues. CDR1 is SGHNT and CDR2 is YYREEE in the germline V gene (reference sequence). The CDR3 is CASSWTSGGDTGELFF. CDR3 DNA: TGTGCCAGCAGCTGGACTAGCGGGGGGGACACCGGGGAGCTGTTTTTT.

This clone showed up just a few times. V and J are TRBV4-3 and TRBJ2-3; 7 nucleotides agree with TRBD2. Germline trimming cut 1 base from V and 2 bases from J; bases unmatched to any gene: 6. The CDR3 length is 16 residues. The germline V gene has CDR1 LGHNA and CDR2 YSLEER. The CDR3 loop is CASSQVLGGDTDTQYF. CDR3 bases: TGCGCCAGCAGCCAAGTACTGGGGGGGGACACAGATACGCAGTATTTT.

This rearrangement joins TRBV4-3 to TRBJ1-6, with 8 bases identical to TRBD1. Germline lookup yields CDR1 LGHNA and CDR2 YSLEER. The CDR3 has 15 residues. Trimming took 4 bases from V and 10 from J; bases not matched to a gene: 9. The CDR3 protein is CASSPNRGGRSPLHF. CDR3 DNA sequence: TGCGCCAGCAGCCCCAACAGGGGGGGGAGATCACCCCTCCACTTT.

The rearrangement uses TRBV5-1 and TRBJ2-7; the match to TRBD1 covers 7 bases. Germline trimming cut 0 bases from V and 3 bases from J; bases unmatched to any gene: 3. The CDR3 totals 14 residues. The V gene's germline CDR1 is SGHRS and CDR2 YFSETQ. CDR3 amino acids: CASSLAGTDYEQYF. CDR3 DNA: TGCGCCAGCAGCTTGGCCGGGACAGACTACGAGCAGTACTTC.

The chain carries TRBV28 and TRBJ2-1; D perhaps matches TRBD2 (6 bases). The germline CDR1 and CDR2 sequences are MDHEN and SYDVKM. The germline V and J ends were trimmed by 4 bases and 1 base, with 14 bases remaining between them. This CDR3 comprises 16 residues. CDR3 in DNA: TGTGCCAGCAGTTCCTCGCGGGGCTCGTCCTACAATGAGCAGTTCTTC. Its protein is CASSSSRGSSYNEQFF.

This clone turned up a few times. This chain connects TRBV5-4 to TRBJ2-5, with D perhaps TRBD2 (7 bases). CDR3 length: 15 residues. The germline CDR1 and CDR2 sequences are SGHNT and YYREEE (reference sequence). V shed 4 bases and J shed 5 bases, with 18 bases lying between them. The CDR3 coding sequence is TGTGCCAGCAGCGAGGGGGGCAGGGGAGGGGAGACCCAGTACTTC. Translated, it gives CASSEGGRGGETQYF.

This rearrangement joins TRBV5-5 to TRBJ2-2; 9 bases fit TRBD1. In germline, CDR1 is SGHKS, CDR2 YYEKEE (reference sequence). V was pared by 4 bases and J by 0 bases, with 4 bases of the junction left unmatched. This CDR3 is built from 16 residues. The CDR3 region is CASSLRTGANTGELFF. Here the CDR3 DNA reads TGTGCCAGCAGCCTACGGACAGGGGCGAACACCGGGGAGCTGTTTTTT.